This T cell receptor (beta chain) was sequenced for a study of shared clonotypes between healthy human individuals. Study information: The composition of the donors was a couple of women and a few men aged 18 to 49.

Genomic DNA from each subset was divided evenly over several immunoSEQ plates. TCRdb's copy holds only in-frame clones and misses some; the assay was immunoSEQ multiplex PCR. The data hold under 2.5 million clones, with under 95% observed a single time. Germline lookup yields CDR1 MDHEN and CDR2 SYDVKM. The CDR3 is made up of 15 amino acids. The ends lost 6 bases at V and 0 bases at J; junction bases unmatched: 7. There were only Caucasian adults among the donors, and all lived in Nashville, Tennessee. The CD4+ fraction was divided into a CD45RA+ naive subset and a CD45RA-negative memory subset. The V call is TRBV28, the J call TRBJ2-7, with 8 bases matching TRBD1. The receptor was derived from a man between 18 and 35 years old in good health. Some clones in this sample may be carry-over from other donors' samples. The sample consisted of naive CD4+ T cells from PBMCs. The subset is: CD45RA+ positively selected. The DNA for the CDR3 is TGTGCCAGCAGACCGACAGGGGACTTCTCCTACGAGCAGTACTTC. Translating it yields CASRPTGDFSYEQYF.